This T cell receptor beta chain was profiled in a study of T cell responses to AZD1222 COVID-19 vaccine. Study overall: The analysis combined second doses at about 4 or about 12 weeks.

This table comes from immunoSEQ multiplex PCR, and its TCRdb copy is limited to in-frame clones, with some not included. Counted here are about 92,000 clones, more than 75% occurring once; the ten biggest clones make up more than 8.5%. Remarks on this clone: Its specificity is not known.

V was clipped by 3 bases and J by 10 bases, with 13 bases between them. The length of the CDR3 is 14 residues. CDR1 is LNHDA and CDR2 is SQIVND in the germline V gene (reference sequence). Notes on the study in general: Spike-specific TCR breadth and depth both grew after two AZD1222 doses. White British ancestry dominated among donors, who included more females, and clonal diversity was possibly underestimated. There were repertoire samples only from the period after the peak T cell response.

This specimen was peripheral blood, taken on day 0 of AZD1222 vaccination. The TCR originated in an adult in good health. The chain carries TRBV19 and TRBJ1-6; D possibly corresponds to TRBD1 (5 bases). In DNA form, the CDR3 reads TGTGCCAGTAGTATTACCGGGGCTTCGTCACCCCTCCACTTT. It yields the protein CASSITGASSPLHF.